The source of this TCR beta chain is a study of blood T cells in healthy people across ages. Alongside a J-beta primer mix, a sample-barcoded 5' primer served in a second PCR lasting about 7 to 12 cycles. TCRdb ran MiXCR on the 5' RACE reads and lists one entry per CDR3 protein. The sample includes about 1.4 million distinct CDR3 sequences, roughly 60% of them seen just once. Sequencing was done on a sample of blood. The source is a man between 18 and 29 years old in good health.

CDR3: CSASSGDASYEQYF. The DNA of the CDR3 is TGCAGTGCTAGTAGCGGAGACGCCTCCTACGAGCAGTACTTC. The chain carries TRBV20-1 and TRBJ2-7, with D maybe TRBD2 (6 bases). Germline values: CDR1 DFQATT, CDR2 SNEGSKA (reference sequence). Trimming removed 3 bases from V and 0 bases from J, with 12 bases in between. CDR3 size: 14 residues.